This T cell receptor beta chain originates from a study of CD8 T cells in Susac syndrome. RNA, at roughly 0.45 to 1 ug, was reverse transcribed with random hexamers. TCRdb called the immunoSEQ multiplex PCR reads again in MiXCR, with one record for every CDR3 protein. The data show about 130,000 distinct CDR3 sequences, roughly 80% seen once. Per germline, CDR1 SGDLS and CDR2 YYNGEE. CDR3 length equals 15 residues. Germline trimming cut 3 bases from V and 6 bases from J; bases unmatched to any gene: 10. Sequencing targeted TCR beta in T cells from blood (CD8+ and CD4+). The TCR comes from a human donor with multiple sclerosis. This chain uses TRBV9 with TRBJ2-7; 9 nucleotides line up with TRBD1. Sample: CD8+ T cells from PBMCs. In DNA, the CDR3 is TGTGCCAGCAGCGGGGGCACAGGGGGCATCTCCGAGCAGTACTTC. This translates into CASSGGTGGISEQYF.